One and the same sample provided the 4 T cell receptor beta chains below, sequenced in a study of T cell responses to AZD1222 COVID-19 vaccine. Profiled with immunoSEQ multiplex PCR; TCRdb holds only in-frame clones, not every one. This sample carries 150,000 to 200,000 clones, roughly nine tenths of them seen once, and the ten largest clones take 1.5% to 2%. The sequencing used peripheral blood, collected on day 0 of AZD1222 vaccination. These TCRs come from an adult in good health.

This clone appeared once. The V gene is TRBV7-2, the J gene TRBJ2-5; TRBD1 or TRBD2 may be the D gene (6 bases each). The germline V gene has CDR1 SGHTA and CDR2 FQGNSA. This CDR3 contains 16 residues. The V gene lost 0 bases and the J gene lost 1 base, with 12 bases spanning the gap. CDR3 bases: TGTGCCAGCAGCTTAGCCTGGGGGGCCCTCCAAGAGACCCAGTACTTC. It codes for CASSLAWGALQETQYF.

The sample holds one count of this clone. The V call is TRBV2, the J call TRBJ1-3; no clear D gene. Germline V lookup: CDR1 SNHLY, CDR2 FYNNEI. The CDR3 is 18 residues long. The V gene lost 5 bases and the J gene lost 0 bases, with 20 bases spanning the gap. The CDR3, as DNA: TGTGCCAGCAGTCCGAGACTCCTTGGCGCCTCCTCTGGAAACACCATATATTTT. This sequence encodes CASSPRLLGASSGNTIYF.

The chain links TRBV25-1 to TRBJ2-6; D gene uncertain. CDR3 length: 14 residues. Germline V gene data show CDR1 as MGHDK and CDR2 as SYGVNS. The germline V and J ends were trimmed by 1 base and 3 bases, with 4 bases remaining between them. CDR3 region: CASSESLGANVLTF. Written as DNA, the CDR3 is TGTGCCAGCAGTGAATCTCTTGGGGCCAACGTCCTGACTTTC.

The chain is built from TRBV6-5 and TRBJ2-3, with TRBD1 identical over 7 bases. V was clipped by 6 bases and J by 2 bases; unmatched bases: 2. Germline V gene sequence: CDR1 MNHEY, CDR2 SVGAGI. This CDR3 comprises 13 residues. CDR3 nucleotides: TGTGCCAGCAGGGACAGGATCACAGATACGCAGTATTTT. Protein product: CASRDRITDTQYF.